The 6 T cell receptor beta chains below all came from one sample that was sequenced in a study of T cells after yellow fever vaccination. TCRdb independently ran MiXCR on the 5' RACE reads; one entry per CDR3 protein. The table lists approximately 340,000 distinct CDR3 sequences, about 9.5% of them singletons. The material sequenced was PBMCs, taken on the day of the first yellow fever vaccination. The receptors here all came from a man younger than 35 who received the YFV17D yellow fever vaccine.

The chain employs TRBV5-1 and TRBJ2-1; D might be TRBD2 (6 bases). CDR3 length: 14 amino acids. Trimming took 3 bases from V and 4 from J, leaving 11 bases between them. CDR1 and CDR2 (germline): SGHRS, YFSETQ. The CDR3 sequence: CASSWTTSYNEQFF. The CDR3 coding sequence is TGCGCCAGCAGCTGGACTACTTCATACAATGAGCAGTTCTTC.

This chain connects TRBV4-2 to TRBJ2-3; the D is unclear. Germline lookup yields CDR1 LGHNA and CDR2 YNFKEQ. V was pared by 1 base and J by 0 bases, with 8 bases between. CDR3 length: 15 amino acids. The CDR3 region is CASSQAGASTDTQYF. CDR3 sequence (DNA): TGTGCCAGCAGCCAAGCCGGAGCTAGCACAGATACGCAGTATTTT.

This clonotype was seen a few times. The rearrangement links TRBV4-1 to TRBJ2-1, with 12 bases that match TRBD2. CDR3 length equals 16 residues. Trimming cost V 5 bases and J 8 bases; bases outside gene matches: 10. Per the germline V gene, CDR1 is MGHRA and CDR2 is YSYEKL. CDR3 sequence reads: CASSKFRTSGADEQFF. The DNA of the CDR3 is TGCGCCAGCAGCAAATTTCGGACTAGCGGGGCGGATGAGCAGTTCTTC.

This clonotype was recorded a few times. The chain employs TRBV21-1 and TRBJ2-7; TRBD2 is taken as the D call from the table, unchecked against the DNA. TRBV21-1 is a listed pseudogene. The CDR3 is made up of 15 amino acids. CDR3 sequence: CASRMGTSRTYEQYF. The CDR3 DNA is TGTGCCAGCAGAATGGGGACTAGCCGAACCTACGAGCAGTACTTC.

This clonotype was seen a handful of times. The chain uses TRBV7-3 and TRBJ2-3, with 12 bases matching TRBD2. The CDR3 totals 17 residues. Germline V gene sequence: CDR1 SGHTA, CDR2 FQGTGA. After removal of 5 bases from V and 3 bases from J, the junction contained 9 bases not matched to a gene. The CDR3 DNA reads TGTGCCAGCAGCCCGCGACTAGCGGGGGATCGGACAGATACGCAGTATTTT. Its translation is CASSPRLAGDRTDTQYF.

The chain uses TRBV5-1 and TRBJ2-3; possibly TRBD2 for D (7 bases). Germline-derived CDR1 and CDR2 are SGHRS and YFSETQ. The CDR3 has 14 amino acids. Trimming removed 2 bases at V and 2 bases at J, with 9 bases between. CDR3 sequence reads: CASSFGGLTDTQYF. The CDR3 DNA sequence: TGCGCCAGCAGCTTCGGGGGGCTCACAGATACGCAGTATTTT.